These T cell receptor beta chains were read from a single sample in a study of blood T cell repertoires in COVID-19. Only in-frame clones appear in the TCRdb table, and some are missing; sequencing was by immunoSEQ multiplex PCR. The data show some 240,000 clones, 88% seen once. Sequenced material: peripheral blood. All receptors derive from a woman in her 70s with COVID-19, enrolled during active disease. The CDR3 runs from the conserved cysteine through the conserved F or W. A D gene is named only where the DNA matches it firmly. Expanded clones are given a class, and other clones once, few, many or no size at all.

CDR3aa: CASSPVTGSNSPLHF
CDR3nt: TGTGCCAGCAGCCCGGTGACAGGGAGTAATTCACCCCTCCACTTT
abundance: .
d_gene: TRBD1
v_gene: TRBV3-1/TRBV3-2
j_gene: TRBJ1-6

CDR3aa: CASSQGEGLDYEQYF
CDR3nt: TGCGCCAGCAGCCAAGGAGAGGGCCTCGACTACGAGCAGTACTTC
abundance: .
d_gene: .
v_gene: TRBV4-1
j_gene: TRBJ2-7

CDR3aa: CASSPNPGVSEQYF
CDR3nt: TGTGCCAGCAGCCCGAATCCGGGGGTATCCGAGCAGTACTTC
abundance: .
d_gene: .
v_gene: TRBV7-9
j_gene: TRBJ2-7

CDR3aa: CASSSTGAPKTEAFF
CDR3nt: TGTGCCAGCAGTTCGACAGGGGCTCCTAAAACTGAAGCTTTCTTT
abundance: .
d_gene: TRBD1
v_gene: TRBV6-5
j_gene: TRBJ1-1

CDR3aa: CASSSAGYSYNEQFF
CDR3nt: TGTGCCAGCAGCTCAGCGGGGTACTCCTACAATGAGCAGTTCTTC
abundance: .
d_gene: TRBD2
v_gene: TRBV6-2/TRBV6-3
j_gene: TRBJ2-1

CDR3aa: CASSETGGRGGNTIYF
CDR3nt: TGTGCCAGCAGCGAAACAGGGGGCAGGGGAGGAAACACCATATATTTT
abundance: .
d_gene: TRBD1
v_gene: TRBV7-9
j_gene: TRBJ1-3

CDR3aa: CASSLRTGQGGELFF
CDR3nt: TGCGCCAGCAGCCTACGGACAGGGCAAGGCGGGGAGCTGTTTTTT
abundance: once
d_gene: TRBD1
v_gene: TRBV5-1
j_gene: TRBJ2-2

CDR3aa: CASSFWGGGSYEQYF
CDR3nt: TGTGCCAGCAGTTTTTGGGGGGGAGGGTCCTACGAGCAGTACTTC
abundance: .
d_gene: TRBD2
v_gene: TRBV28
j_gene: TRBJ2-7

CDR3aa: CATSRLLTVYEQYF
CDR3nt: TGTGCCACCAGCAGACTATTGACAGTATACGAGCAGTACTTC
abundance: .
d_gene: .
v_gene: TRBV15
j_gene: TRBJ2-7

CDR3aa: CAGTKPYVGYTF
CDR3nt: TGTGCCGGTACCAAACCCTATGTCGGCTACACCTTC
abundance: .
d_gene: .
v_gene: TRBV28
j_gene: TRBJ1-2

CDR3aa: CAWTFPGLADSTDTQYF
CDR3nt: TGTGCCTGGACCTTTCCCGGACTAGCGGATAGCACAGATACGCAGTATTTT
abundance: .
d_gene: TRBD2
v_gene: TRBV30
j_gene: TRBJ2-3

CDR3aa: CATSDLQHGELFF
CDR3nt: TGTGCCACCAGTGATTTGCAACACGGGGAGCTGTTTTTT
abundance: .
d_gene: .
v_gene: TRBV24-1
j_gene: TRBJ2-2

CDR3aa: CSVDGRTASGAFF
CDR3nt: TGCAGCGTTGACGGGAGGACGGCAAGTGGAGCTTTCTTT
abundance: few
d_gene: .
v_gene: TRBV29-1
j_gene: TRBJ1-1

CDR3aa: CASSEAASVAYNEQFF
CDR3nt: TGTGCCAGCAGTGAAGCCGCTAGCGTCGCCTACAATGAGCAGTTCTTC
abundance: .
d_gene: .
v_gene: TRBV6-1
j_gene: TRBJ2-1

CDR3aa: CASRPAGAHGELFF
CDR3nt: TGTGCCAGCAGGCCAGCGGGAGCCCACGGGGAGCTGTTTTTT
abundance: few
d_gene: TRBD2
v_gene: TRBV7-8
j_gene: TRBJ2-2

CDR3aa: CASSLGSHGGGNEQFF
CDR3nt: TGTGCCAGCAGCTTAGGGTCTCATGGAGGAGGAAATGAGCAGTTCTTC
abundance: once
d_gene: .
v_gene: TRBV7-9
j_gene: TRBJ2-1

CDR3aa: CASSLGPGGTEAFF
CDR3nt: TGTGCCAGCAGCTTAGGACCAGGGGGCACTGAAGCTTTCTTT
abundance: .
d_gene: TRBD1
v_gene: TRBV5-4
j_gene: TRBJ1-1

CDR3aa: CASSPYGTGRSGELFF
CDR3nt: TGTGCCAGCAGCCCCTATGGGACAGGGAGGAGCGGGGAGCTGTTTTTT
abundance: once
d_gene: TRBD1
v_gene: TRBV3-1/TRBV3-2
j_gene: TRBJ2-2

CDR3aa: CASSAGTGDQPQHF
CDR3nt: TGTGCCAGCAGTGCTGGGACAGGGGATCAGCCCCAGCATTTT
abundance: .
d_gene: TRBD1
v_gene: TRBV2
j_gene: TRBJ1-5

CDR3aa: CASSPRDREQYF
CDR3nt: TGTGCCAGTAGTCCGCGGGACAGAGAGCAGTACTTC
abundance: many
d_gene: .
v_gene: TRBV19
j_gene: TRBJ2-7

CDR3aa: CASHGGGGSTDTQYF
CDR3nt: TGCGCCAGCCATGGAGGGGGCGGAAGCACAGATACGCAGTATTTT
abundance: .
d_gene: .
v_gene: TRBV5-1
j_gene: TRBJ2-3

CDR3aa: CASSQIVDEQYF
CDR3nt: TGTGCCAGCAGCCAGATTGTGGACGAGCAGTACTTC
abundance: .
d_gene: .
v_gene: TRBV12-3/TRBV12-4
j_gene: TRBJ2-7

CDR3aa: CASSFDSPYGYTF
CDR3nt: TGTGCCAGTAGTTTCGACAGCCCCTATGGCTACACCTTC
abundance: .
d_gene: .
v_gene: TRBV19
j_gene: TRBJ1-2

CDR3aa: CASNILQGGEQFF
CDR3nt: TGTGCCAGTAATATATTACAGGGGGGTGAGCAGTTCTTC
abundance: .
d_gene: TRBD1
v_gene: TRBV19
j_gene: TRBJ2-1

CDR3aa: CAWSVVPRGNGYTF
CDR3nt: TGTGCCTGGAGTGTAGTTCCCAGGGGGAATGGCTACACCTTC
abundance: .
d_gene: TRBD1
v_gene: TRBV30
j_gene: TRBJ1-2

CDR3aa: CASSLSSLQGYEQYF
CDR3nt: TGTGCCAGCAGTTTATCCTCTTTACAGGGGTACGAGCAGTACTTC
abundance: few
d_gene: TRBD1
v_gene: TRBV28
j_gene: TRBJ2-7

CDR3aa: CASSSFQGAAEAFF
CDR3nt: TGTGCCAGCAGTAGTTTCCAAGGGGCCGCTGAAGCTTTCTTT
abundance: few
d_gene: .
v_gene: TRBV3-1/TRBV3-2
j_gene: TRBJ1-1

CDR3aa: CASSGQALKETQYF
CDR3nt: TGTGCCAGCAGTGGACAGGCCCTAAAAGAGACCCAGTACTTC
abundance: .
d_gene: TRBD1
v_gene: TRBV28
j_gene: TRBJ2-5

CDR3aa: CASSPGLAGREQYF
CDR3nt: TGTGCCAGCAGCCCGGGACTAGCGGGCCGCGAGCAGTACTTC
abundance: .
d_gene: TRBD2
v_gene: TRBV6-5
j_gene: TRBJ2-7

CDR3aa: CARVGVYEQYF
CDR3nt: TGTGCGAGGGTAGGTGTCTACGAGCAGTACTTC
abundance: .
d_gene: .
v_gene: TRBV28
j_gene: TRBJ2-7

CDR3aa: CASSPGIATNEKLFF
CDR3nt: TGTGCCAGCAGCCCAGGGATTGCAACTAATGAAAAACTGTTTTTT
abundance: .
d_gene: .
v_gene: TRBV6-5
j_gene: TRBJ1-4

CDR3aa: CAIEEDNEQFF
CDR3nt: TGTGCCATCGAAGAGGACAATGAGCAGTTCTTC
abundance: .
d_gene: .
v_gene: TRBV10-3
j_gene: TRBJ2-1

CDR3aa: CASSPGYYEQYF
CDR3nt: TGCGCCAGCAGCCCCGGGTACTACGAGCAGTACTTC
abundance: .
d_gene: .
v_gene: TRBV5-1
j_gene: TRBJ2-7

CDR3aa: CASSAGPQTYEQYF
CDR3nt: TGTGCCAGCAGCGCGGGACCCCAGACCTACGAGCAGTACTTC
abundance: .
d_gene: .
v_gene: TRBV5-4
j_gene: TRBJ2-7

CDR3aa: CASTLWQGGGYEQYF
CDR3nt: TGTGCCAGCACCTTGTGGCAGGGGGGCGGGTACGAGCAGTACTTC
abundance: .
d_gene: .
v_gene: TRBV28
j_gene: TRBJ2-7

CDR3aa: CASSISVLGTGNQPQHF
CDR3nt: TGTGCCAGTAGTATATCTGTCCTCGGGACAGGCAATCAGCCCCAGCATTTT
abundance: .
d_gene: TRBD1
v_gene: TRBV19
j_gene: TRBJ1-5

CDR3aa: CASSPDPGSQETQYF
CDR3nt: TGCGCCAGCAGCCCAGACCCGGGATCACAAGAGACCCAGTACTTC
abundance: once
d_gene: .
v_gene: TRBV5-1
j_gene: TRBJ2-5

CDR3aa: CASSLGLAGGRGSSYEQYF
CDR3nt: TGTGCCAGCAGCTTAGGCCTAGCGGGAGGGAGGGGGAGCTCCTACGAGCAGTACTTC
abundance: .
d_gene: TRBD2
v_gene: TRBV5-5
j_gene: TRBJ2-7

CDR3aa: CASSAVPSARGGTQYF
CDR3nt: TGTGCCAGCAGCGCTGTACCTAGCGCCCGCGGGGGTACGCAGTATTTT
abundance: .
d_gene: TRBD2
v_gene: TRBV2
j_gene: TRBJ2-3

CDR3aa: CASSELTGSNQPQHF
CDR3nt: TGTGCCAGCAGTGAACTCACGGGGAGCAATCAGCCCCAGCATTTT
abundance: .
d_gene: .
v_gene: TRBV6-1
j_gene: TRBJ1-5

CDR3aa: CASSPVGGDYGYTF
CDR3nt: TGTGCCAGCAGCCCCGTAGGGGGCGACTATGGCTACACCTTC
abundance: .
d_gene: TRBD1
v_gene: TRBV3-1/TRBV3-2
j_gene: TRBJ1-2

CDR3aa: CATAAARVYGYTF
CDR3nt: TGTGCCACCGCGGCGGCCAGGGTCTATGGCTACACCTTC
abundance: .
d_gene: .
v_gene: TRBV10-3
j_gene: TRBJ1-2

CDR3aa: CATSERDEPQHF
CDR3nt: TGTGCCACCAGTGAGAGGGATGAGCCCCAGCATTTT
abundance: .
d_gene: .
v_gene: TRBV24-1
j_gene: TRBJ1-5

CDR3aa: CASSGQGSGTFF
CDR3nt: TGTGCCAGCAGCGGACAGGGTTCAGGGACTTTCTTT
abundance: .
d_gene: TRBD1
v_gene: TRBV7-9
j_gene: TRBJ1-1

CDR3aa: CASSLYGGRAIDNEQFF
CDR3nt: TGTGCCAGCAGCTTATATGGCGGGAGGGCCATTGACAATGAGCAGTTCTTC
abundance: .
d_gene: TRBD2
v_gene: TRBV11-3
j_gene: TRBJ2-1